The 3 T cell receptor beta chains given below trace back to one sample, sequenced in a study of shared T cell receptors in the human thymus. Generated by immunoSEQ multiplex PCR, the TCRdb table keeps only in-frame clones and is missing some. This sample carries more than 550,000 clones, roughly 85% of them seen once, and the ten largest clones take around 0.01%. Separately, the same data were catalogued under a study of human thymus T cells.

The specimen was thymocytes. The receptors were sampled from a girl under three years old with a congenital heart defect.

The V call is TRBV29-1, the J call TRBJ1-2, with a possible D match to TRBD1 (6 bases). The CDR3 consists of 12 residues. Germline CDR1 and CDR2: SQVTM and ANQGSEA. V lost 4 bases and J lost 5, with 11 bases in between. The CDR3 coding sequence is TGCAGCGTTGGGGGGCCTGGATATGGCTACACCTTC. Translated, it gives CSVGGPGYGYTF. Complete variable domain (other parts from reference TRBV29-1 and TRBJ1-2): SAVISQKPSRDICQRGTSLTIQCQVDSQVTMMFWYRQQPGQSLTLIATANQGSEATYESGFVIDKFPISRPNLTFSTLTVSNMSPEDSSIYLCSVGGPGYGYTFGSGTRLTVV.

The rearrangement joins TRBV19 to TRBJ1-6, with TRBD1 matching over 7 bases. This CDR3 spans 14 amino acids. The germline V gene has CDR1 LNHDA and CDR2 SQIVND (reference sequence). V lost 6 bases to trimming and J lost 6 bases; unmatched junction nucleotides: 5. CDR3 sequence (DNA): TGTGCCAGTAGCTACGACAGGGCTAATTCACCCCTCCACTTT. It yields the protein CASSYDRANSPLHF.

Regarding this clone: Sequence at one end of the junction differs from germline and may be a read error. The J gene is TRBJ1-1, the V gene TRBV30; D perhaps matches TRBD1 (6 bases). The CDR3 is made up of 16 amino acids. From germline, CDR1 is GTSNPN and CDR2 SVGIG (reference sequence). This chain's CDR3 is CAWIVRGGLLKTEAFF. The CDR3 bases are TGTGCCTGGATTGTACGGGGGGGCCTTCTGAAGACTGAAGCTTTCTTT. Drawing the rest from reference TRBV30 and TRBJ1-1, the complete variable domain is SQTIHQWPATLVQPVGSPLSLECTVEGTSNPNLYWYRQAAGRGLQLLFYSVGIGQISSEVPQNLSASRPQDRQFILSSKKLLLSDSGFYLCAWIVRGGLLKTEAFFGQGTRLTVV.